This T cell receptor (beta chain) was identified in a study of T cell responses to AZD1222 COVID-19 vaccine. Comment on this clone: Its antigen is not known.

The study, taken as a whole, reports: There were mostly white British donors and more females than males, and clonal diversity was possibly underestimated.

The data were produced by immunoSEQ multiplex PCR, yet TCRdb's version contains in-frame clones alone and is incomplete. The sample lists around 180,000 clones, around 93% occurring once. V dropped 6 bases and J dropped 7 bases, with 19 bases sitting between them. The CDR3 extends over 14 amino acids. In germline, CDR1 is MNHEY, CDR2 SVGAGI. The sequence derives from an adult in good health. The material was peripheral blood, obtained on day 0 of AZD1222 vaccination. This chain uses TRBV6-5 with TRBJ2-7, with D possibly being TRBD2 (6 bases). The chain's CDR3 is CASSSSGPLEEQYF. The CDR3 DNA follows: TGTGCCAGCAGCTCAAGCGGGCCCCTGGAGGAGCAGTACTTC.